This T cell receptor beta chain was captured in a study of cytomegalovirus exposure and HLA in healthy donors. Study overall: A later analysis reported the same platform for the roughly 120 validation repertoires and the approximately 670 first-cohort repertoires.

Overall study findings and caveats: In vitro assays verified that three CMV-associated chains recognized CMV antigens specifically. In a later analysis, first-cohort TCR clusters were found to tend to co-occur in the 100 to 150 validation repertoires.

Here immunoSEQ multiplex PCR was the method, and the copy in TCRdb shows in-frame clones only, minus some. The sample has about 130,000 clones; 89% are singletons. This clone was recorded a few times. Its specificity is not known. V lost 3 bases to trimming and J lost 4 bases, with 18 bases between them. This CDR3 has 17 residues. Looked up from germline, CDR1 is LGHNA and CDR2 is YSLEER. V and J are TRBV4-3 and TRBJ2-2; weak D call: TRBD2 (6 bases). This clonotype originated in a man between 25 and 39 years old in good health and CMV-seronegative. The sequenced material came from PBMCs. CDR3 amino acids: CASSHFWGDASTGELFF. For the CDR3, the DNA is TGCGCCAGCAGCCACTTTTGGGGGGACGCCTCCACCGGGGAGCTGTTTTTT.